One TCR beta chain is described in this entry. Its specificity is unknown. Unrecorded immune exposures were likely, despite nominal health at sampling. The data stem from a study of cytomegalovirus exposure and HLA in healthy donors. Study-level results: A later analysis by the authors found several of the most significant clusters apparently linked to common viral pathogens. TCR beta V- and J-gene trimming, according to a later analysis, was linked to a missense DCLRE1C variant.

60 Vbeta and 13 Jbeta primers were used in PCR. Assay used: immunoSEQ multiplex PCR; TCRdb lists only in-frame clones, some missing. The sample lists approximately 74,000 clones, around three quarters occurring once. Material: PBMCs. This TCR derives from a man between 60 and 75 years old in good health and CMV-seropositive.

The CDR3 region is CASSLGTSPTDTQYF. CDR3 nucleotide sequence: TGCGCCAGCAGCTTGGGTACTTCACCCACAGATACGCAGTATTTT. The chain has TRBV5-1 and TRBJ2-3; D gene uncertain. Looked up from germline, CDR1 is SGHRS and CDR2 is YFSETQ. Trimming pared 0 bases from V and 2 bases from J, leaving 10 bases between. CDR3 length equals 15 residues.